Listed below are T cell receptor beta chains from one sample, sequenced in a study of shared clonotypes between healthy human individuals. Here immunoSEQ multiplex PCR was the method, and the copy in TCRdb shows in-frame clones only, minus some. The sample shows over a million clones, approximately 76% of them seen only once. Material: memory CD4+ T cells sorted from blood. The receptors derive from a man aged 18 to 35 in good health. CDR3s include the opening cysteine and the closing phenylalanine or tryptophan. A D gene is named only where the DNA matches it firmly. Size is omitted from some rows. Given values are once, few, many or a class for expanded clones.

v_call	clone_size	j_call	d_call	cdr3_nt	cdr3_aa
TRBV6-5	once	TRBJ1-2	NA	TGTGCCAGCAGTTACAGTGGTATCTATGGCTACACCTTC	CASSYSGIYGYTF
TRBV7-8	NA	TRBJ2-2	TRBD2	TGTGCCAGCAGTCATAGCGGGGCCACCGGGGAGCTGTTTTTT	CASSHSGATGELFF
TRBV28	NA	TRBJ1-1	NA	TGTGCCTCCCAGGGAAACACTGAAGCTTTCTTT	CASQGNTEAFF
TRBV7-9	few	TRBJ1-6	NA	TGTGCCAGCAGCTTACCGGATTCACCCCTCCACTTT	CASSLPDSPLHF
TRBV6-1	NA	TRBJ1-2	TRBD1	TGTGCCAGCAGGGACAGGGGATCCGTGGAGGGCTACACCTTC	CASRDRGSVEGYTF
TRBV5-4	NA	TRBJ2-5	NA	TGTGCCAGCAGCTTACGGGGGACCCAAGAGACCCAGTACTTC	CASSLRGTQETQYF
TRBV6-5	NA	TRBJ2-3	NA	TGTGCCAGCAGTTTTATGGCGGAACCCACAGATACGCAGTATTTT	CASSFMAEPTDTQYF
TRBV10-2	NA	TRBJ2-2	NA	TGCGCCAGGAACTCGGGGGGCTCTCACACCGGGGAGCTGTTTTTT	CARNSGGSHTGELFF
TRBV7-2	NA	TRBJ2-7	TRBD1	TGTGCCAGCAGCTCCGGGACAGAGGTCTACGAGCAGTACTTC	CASSSGTEVYEQYF
TRBV30	few	TRBJ1-6	NA	TGTGCCTGTTCCCCAGGGGCTAAGGTTTCACCCCTCCACTTT	CACSPGAKVSPLHF
TRBV7-9	NA	TRBJ1-3	NA	TGTGCCAGCAGCCCACCTCGAGAAAACACCATATATTTT	CASSPPRENTIYF
TRBV11-2	once	TRBJ1-2	NA	TGTGCCAGCAGCCCAGGGGCCCAGGGGCTTGGCTACACCTTC	CASSPGAQGLGYTF
TRBV4-1	few	TRBJ1-4	NA	TGCGCCAGCAGCCTCTCGGGGAGCAGAAATGAAAAACTGTTTTTT	CASSLSGSRNEKLFF
TRBV7-9	NA	TRBJ2-1	NA	TGTGCCAGCAGCTTACCGGGGGCACGCTCCTACAATGAGCAGTTCTTC	CASSLPGARSYNEQFF
TRBV21-1	NA	TRBJ2-5	NA	TGTGCCAGCAGCAAATTGCCCCCCTTATTGAGCTGGGGGTACCAAGAGACCCAGTACTTC	CASSKLPPLLSWGYQETQYF
TRBV11-2	NA	TRBJ2-7	NA	TGTGCCAGCAGCCTAAGGGAGGTCGTATATCTGTACGAGCAGTACTTC	CASSLREVVYLYEQYF
TRBV10-1	NA	TRBJ2-5	TRBD1	TGCGCCAGCAGTGACCCGGGACAGGGGTCGACCCAGTACTTC	CASSDPGQGSTQYF
TRBV9	NA	TRBJ2-1	NA	TGTGCCAGCAGCGTAGGATCAGGTAGTTACAATGAGCAGTTCTTC	CASSVGSGSYNEQFF